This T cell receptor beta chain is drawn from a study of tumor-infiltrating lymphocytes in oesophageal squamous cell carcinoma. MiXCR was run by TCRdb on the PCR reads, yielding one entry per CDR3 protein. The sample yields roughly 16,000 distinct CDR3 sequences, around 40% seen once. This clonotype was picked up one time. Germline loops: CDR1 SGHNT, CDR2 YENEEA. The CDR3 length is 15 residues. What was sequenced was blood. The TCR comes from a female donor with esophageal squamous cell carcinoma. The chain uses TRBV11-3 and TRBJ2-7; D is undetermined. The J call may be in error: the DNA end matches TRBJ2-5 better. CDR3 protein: CASSLVKRCQETQYF. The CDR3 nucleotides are TGTGCCAGCAGCTTAGTTAAGCGTTGTCAAGAGACCCAGTACTTC.